This T cell receptor beta chain was retrieved from a study of early T cells in non-severe SARS-CoV-2 infection. Overall study: Sequencing targeted bulk RNA from unsorted whole blood, leaving chains unpaired.

Unique molecular identifiers were attached to individual cDNA molecules. MiXCR, run by TCRdb on the 5' RACE reads, gives a single entry per CDR3 protein. This sample has tens of thousands of distinct CDR3 sequences; about 12% occur once, and the top ten carry around 6.7%. On this clonotype: Its antigen is unknown.

CDR3 size: 12 residues. The germline V and J ends were trimmed by 3 bases and 3 bases, with 5 bases remaining between them. Study results and limitations: Using VDJdb, the matching emphasized anti-spike CD8 responses while missing private and CD4 specificities.

The sample consisted of whole blood. This chain uses TRBV12-3 or TRBV12-4 with TRBJ1-1, with D hard to call. The receptor's source is an adult who was a healthcare worker with PCR-confirmed SARS-CoV-2 infection or an uninfected control (not recorded which). The CDR3 loop is CASSFADTEAFF. In DNA form, the CDR3 reads TGTGCCAGCAGTTTTGCGGACACTGAAGCTTTCTTT.